Listed below are T cell receptor beta chains from one sample, sequenced in a study of response to subunit inactivated influenza vaccine. MiXCR was run by TCRdb on the RT-PCR reads, yielding one entry per CDR3 protein. The sample consists of fewer than 600,000 distinct CDR3 sequences, approximately 7.2% of them appearing once. Source: PBMCs from blood, taken about 24 months after vaccination. These receptors were obtained from a man aged 50 to 69 who received an inactivated influenza vaccine. Both conserved end residues are part of each CDR3. Fields, in order: J gene, D gene, clone size, V gene, CDR3 protein, CDR3 DNA. A D gene is named only where the DNA matches it firmly. Expanded clones are given a class, and other clones once, few, many or no size at all.

TRBJ2-1	NA	NA	TRBV20-1	CSARDRPLGYNEQFF	TGCAGTGCTAGAGATCGCCCCTTAGGGTACAATGAGCAGTTCTTC
TRBJ2-2	NA	NA	TRBV29-1	CSVVSTTNTGELFF	TGCAGCGTTGTTTCCACAACGAACACCGGGGAGCTGTTTTTT
TRBJ2-1	NA	NA	TRBV5-1	CASSSSTYNEQFF	TGCGCCAGCAGCTCATCGACCTACAATGAGCAGTTCTTC
TRBJ2-7	TRBD1	few	TRBV6-2/TRBV6-3	CASTGTGNYEQYF	TGTGCCAGCACCGGGACAGGGAACTACGAGCAGTACTTC
TRBJ2-7	TRBD2	NA	TRBV7-2	CASSPGGVNEQYF	TGTGCCAGCAGCCCTGGGGGGGTAAATGAGCAGTACTTC
TRBJ1-1	TRBD1	NA	TRBV18	CASSTDRGKSTEAFF	TGTGCCAGCTCAACGGACAGGGGTAAGAGCACTGAAGCTTTCTTT
TRBJ1-1	NA	many	TRBV4-3	CASSGMDTEAFF	TGCGCCAGCAGCGGGATGGACACTGAAGCTTTCTTT
TRBJ2-1	NA	NA	TRBV14	CASSQDPFKTGQVVNEQFF	TGTGCCAGCAGCCAAGATCCTTTCAAGACAGGCCAGGTAGTCAATGAGCAGTTCTTC
TRBJ2-5	TRBD2	NA	TRBV3-1	CASSLRSGLAGGRETQYF	TGTGCCAGCAGCCTACGATCAGGACTAGCGGGGGGGAGGGAGACCCAGTACTTC
TRBJ1-6	NA	few	TRBV9	CASSVATATPLHF	TGTGCCAGCAGCGTAGCTACGGCAACACCCCTCCACTTT
TRBJ1-1	NA	NA	TRBV19	CASSILGGDTEAFF	TGTGCCAGTAGTATTCTGGGGGGCGACACTGAAGCTTTCTTT
TRBJ2-1	NA	many	TRBV18	CASSPSLSSYNEQFF	TGTGCCAGCTCACCTTCACTTAGCTCCTACAATGAGCAGTTCTTC